A selection of T cell receptor beta chains follows, all from one sample in a study of shared clonotypes between healthy human individuals. Measured with immunoSEQ multiplex PCR; TCRdb has only the in-frame clones, and not every one. The sample has about 820,000 clones, about 92% seen once. Sample: naive CD8+ T cells sorted from blood. These receptor sequences come from a young man in good health. Both conserved end residues are trimmed from each CDR3. Each record gives: V gene, J gene, CDR3 protein.

v_gene: TRBV7-2
j_gene: TRBJ2-1
CDR3aa: ASSLRLAEDEQF

v_gene: TRBV10-2
j_gene: TRBJ1-1
CDR3aa: ASSGAQGRNTEAF

v_gene: TRBV5-5
j_gene: TRBJ2-4
CDR3aa: ASSLELGNIQY

v_gene: TRBV7-8
j_gene: TRBJ2-1
CDR3aa: ASSSAPHEQF

v_gene: TRBV7-2
j_gene: TRBJ1-1
CDR3aa: ASSGSSEAF

v_gene: TRBV7-9
j_gene: TRBJ2-7
CDR3aa: ASSLVGRTGYEQY

v_gene: TRBV9
j_gene: TRBJ2-7
CDR3aa: ASSPSERVEQY

v_gene: TRBV18
j_gene: TRBJ2-7
CDR3aa: ASSLTGQGLVDYEQY

v_gene: TRBV29-1
j_gene: TRBJ2-2
CDR3aa: SVPGTGPFENTGELF

v_gene: TRBV19
j_gene: TRBJ1-2
CDR3aa: ASSGGLSLTRGYT

v_gene: TRBV6-1
j_gene: TRBJ2-5
CDR3aa: ASSEGLAGGTARTQY

v_gene: TRBV4-1
j_gene: TRBJ2-7
CDR3aa: ASSQVGRGRDYEQY

v_gene: TRBV7-9
j_gene: TRBJ2-5
CDR3aa: ASSVSEVWETQY

v_gene: TRBV4-3
j_gene: TRBJ2-1
CDR3aa: ASSQGSLADNEQF

v_gene: TRBV5-1
j_gene: TRBJ2-3
CDR3aa: ASSPIGDTQY

v_gene: TRBV15
j_gene: TRBJ2-1
CDR3aa: ATSRDGTSGRANEQF

v_gene: TRBV27
j_gene: TRBJ2-3
CDR3aa: ASSLITGGPGYTQY

v_gene: TRBV2
j_gene: TRBJ2-5
CDR3aa: ASNEEETQY

v_gene: TRBV27
j_gene: TRBJ1-4
CDR3aa: ASSLSQQGWGEKLF

v_gene: TRBV27
j_gene: TRBJ2-7
CDR3aa: ASSSDLSSYEQY

v_gene: TRBV10-3
j_gene: TRBJ1-1
CDR3aa: AISELGTEAF

v_gene: TRBV6-6
j_gene: TRBJ2-3
CDR3aa: ASLGRQDGLTDTQY

v_gene: TRBV2
j_gene: TRBJ2-4
CDR3aa: ASTFGTGGGNIQY

v_gene: TRBV7-6
j_gene: TRBJ2-5
CDR3aa: ASSLEGSVETQY

v_gene: TRBV27
j_gene: TRBJ2-1
CDR3aa: ASRAGTSYNEQF

v_gene: TRBV25-1
j_gene: TRBJ2-7
CDR3aa: ASSERPITYEQY

v_gene: TRBV27
j_gene: TRBJ2-7
CDR3aa: ASSFEGYEQY

v_gene: TRBV27
j_gene: TRBJ2-3
CDR3aa: ASSLIGSTDTQY

v_gene: TRBV27
j_gene: TRBJ2-6
CDR3aa: ASSRLADSGANVLT

v_gene: TRBV19
j_gene: TRBJ2-3
CDR3aa: ASSIEGLAGVTDTQY

v_gene: TRBV4-1
j_gene: TRBJ2-1
CDR3aa: ASSQGIDEENPSGWGEQF

v_gene: TRBV27
j_gene: TRBJ2-1
CDR3aa: ASGREAYNEQF

v_gene: TRBV14
j_gene: TRBJ2-7
CDR3aa: ASSQDRLGQYEQY

v_gene: TRBV19
j_gene: TRBJ2-2
CDR3aa: ASSTLAGVVGELF

v_gene: TRBV27
j_gene: TRBJ2-5
CDR3aa: ASSSDLQETQY

v_gene: TRBV27
j_gene: TRBJ2-7
CDR3aa: ASRTTGGSGYEQY